This T cell receptor beta chain was documented in a study of chemoradiotherapy in HPV16-positive cancers (dated by TCRdb to 2022 to 2024). Concerning the study at large: Candidate HPV-specific T-cell clones and common TCR motifs were defined through functional T-cell assays on cells from two HPV16-positive patients. Next, the candidate HPV-specific TCRs and motifs were followed in TCR repertoires from more than 70 patients with HPV-related cancers. The study set out to ask whether T-cell immunity against the HPV oncoproteins E6 and E7 changes over the course of chemoradiotherapy and whether that immunity affects survival. Results and caveats for the whole study, not just this receptor: Improved recurrence-free survival in HPV16-positive patients was associated with expansion of HPV-responsive T cells during chemoradiotherapy. Expansion of candidate HPV-specific clones and E7-related TCR motifs was observed in the tumor microenvironment during treatment, whereas no such expansion was observed for non-HPV-specific T cells. Only two HPV16-positive patients were used to derive the functional definition of HPV-specific T cells, and the survival association was reported for HPV16-positive patients.

With regard to this clone: The antigen it recognizes is unknown. Qualities for individual bases were not recorded, and no much larger clone is one base off.

Per the germline V gene (reference sequence), LNHNV is the CDR1 and YYDKDF is the CDR2. The junction shows trimming of 2 bases on V and 5 bases on J, plus 6 bases between the germline ends. The CDR3 starts with the cysteine, ends with the phenylalanine, and has 12 residues. Only the CDR3 part of the read is kept: 36 bases, read in frame from the first base. Because repertoires were sampled repeatedly during chemoradiotherapy, clonal expansion in the tumor microenvironment could be followed. Receptors were amplified or captured by the immunoSEQ multiplex PCR assay. TCRdb re-hosts the immuneACCESS table, in-frame sequences only. Its copies lack some clones; in the studies checked, an unresolved V gene accounts for under half of them, and the cause for the rest is not known. This sample holds just over 25,000 clones; approximately 92% were observed only once. About a fifth of the sample is taken by the ten largest.

This TCR derives from a human donor with HPV-associated anogenital cancer. The chain links TRBV15 with TRBJ2-5; TRBD1 is perhaps the D gene, given 6 matching bases. The sequences come from blood, collected from a patient who underwent chemoradiotherapy. The nucleotide sequence reads as follows: TGTGCCACCAGCAGAACAGGGGAGACCCAGTACTTC. Its amino acids are CATSRTGETQYF.